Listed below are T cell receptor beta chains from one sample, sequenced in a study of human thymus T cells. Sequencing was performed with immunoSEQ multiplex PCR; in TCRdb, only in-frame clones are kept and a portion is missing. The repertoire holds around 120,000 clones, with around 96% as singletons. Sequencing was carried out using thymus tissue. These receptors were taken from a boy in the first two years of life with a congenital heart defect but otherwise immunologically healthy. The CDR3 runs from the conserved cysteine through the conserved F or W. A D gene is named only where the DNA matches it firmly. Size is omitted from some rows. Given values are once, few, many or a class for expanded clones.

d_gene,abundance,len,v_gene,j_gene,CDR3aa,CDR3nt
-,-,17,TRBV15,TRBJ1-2,CATSANSPVREDYGYTF,TGTGCCACCAGCGCAAATTCGCCGGTCAGGGAAGACTATGGCTACACCTTC
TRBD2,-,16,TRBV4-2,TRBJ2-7,CASSHLRDYPSYEQYF,TGTGCCAGCAGCCACCTCAGGGACTACCCCTCCTACGAGCAGTACTTC
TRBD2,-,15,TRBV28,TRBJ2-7,CASSSRLARSSEQYF,TGTGCCAGCAGTTCCCGACTAGCCCGATCCAGCGAGCAGTACTTC
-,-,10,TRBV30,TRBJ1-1,CAWSRRDAFF,TGTGCCTGGAGTAGGAGGGATGCTTTCTTT
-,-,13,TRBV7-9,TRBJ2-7,CASSLGVAHGQYF,TGTGCCAGCAGCTTAGGGGTCGCACACGGGCAGTACTTC
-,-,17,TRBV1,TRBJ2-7,CTSSQAGTSGSRGEQYF,TGCACCAGCAGCCAAGCAGGGACTAGCGGGTCCCGGGGAGAGCAGTACTTC
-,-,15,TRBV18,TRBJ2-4,CASSPPGLAKNIQYF,TGTGCCAGCTCACCACCGGGACTAGCCAAAAACATTCAGTACTTC
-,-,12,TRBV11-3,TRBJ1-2,CASSFWGAGYTF,TGTGCCAGCAGCTTCTGGGGGGCAGGCTACACCTTC
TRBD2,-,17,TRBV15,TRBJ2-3,CATSSSISGGILDTQYF,TGTGCCACCAGCAGCTCTATCAGCGGGGGGATTCTGGATACGCAGTATTTT
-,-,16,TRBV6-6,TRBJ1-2,CASSYPWGNLNYGYTF,TGTGCCAGCAGTTACCCCTGGGGGAACCTTAACTATGGCTACACCTTC
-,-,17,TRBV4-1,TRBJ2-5,CASSQAAGKGGKETQYF,TGCGCCAGCAGCCAAGCAGCTGGTAAGGGGGGAAAAGAGACCCAGTACTTC
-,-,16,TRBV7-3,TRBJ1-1,CASSLGPEEGDTEAFF,TGTGCCAGCAGCTTAGGTCCGGAGGAGGGGGACACTGAAGCTTTCTTT
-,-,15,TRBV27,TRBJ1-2,CASSLISGGNGGYTF,TGTGCCAGCAGTTTAATCTCCGGGGGTAATGGTGGCTACACCTTC
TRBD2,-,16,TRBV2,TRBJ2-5,CASRASGGTVQETQYF,TGTGCCAGCAGGGCTAGCGGGGGGACCGTCCAAGAGACCCAGTACTTC
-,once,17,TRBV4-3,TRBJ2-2,CASSFITGGGDTGELFF,TGCGCCAGCAGCTTCATCACAGGGGGAGGGGACACCGGGGAGCTGTTTTTT
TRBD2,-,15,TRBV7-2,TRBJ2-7,CASSLGLAGGYEQYF,TGTGCCAGCAGCTTGGGACTAGCGGGGGGCTACGAGCAGTACTTC
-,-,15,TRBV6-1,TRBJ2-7,CASSERDRHSYEQYF,TGTGCCAGCAGTGAGAGGGACCGTCACTCCTACGAGCAGTACTTC
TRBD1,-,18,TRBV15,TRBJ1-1,CATSPHPGQGGGMTEAFF,TGTGCCACCAGCCCCCACCCGGGACAGGGAGGCGGCATGACTGAAGCTTTCTTT
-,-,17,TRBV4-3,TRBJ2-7,CASSQVVAGAPTYEQYF,TGCGCCAGCAGCCAAGTTGTCGCGGGGGCCCCCACCTACGAGCAGTACTTC
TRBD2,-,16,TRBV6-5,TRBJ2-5,CASSYFGLAGVETQYF,TGTGCCAGCAGTTACTTTGGCCTAGCGGGGGTTGAGACCCAGTACTTC
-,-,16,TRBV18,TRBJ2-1,CASSPRPQGPYNEQFF,TGTGCCAGCTCACCAAGGCCCCAGGGGCCCTACAATGAGCAGTTCTTC
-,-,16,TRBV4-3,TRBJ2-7,CASSQGYGTPSYEQYF,TGCGCCAGCAGCCAAGGGTACGGGACACCCTCCTACGAGCAGTACTTC
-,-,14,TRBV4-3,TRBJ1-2,CASSPGSRTRGYTF,TGCGCCAGCAGCCCAGGGTCCCGGACTCGTGGCTACACCTTC
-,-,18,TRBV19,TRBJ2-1,CASNPGGRTLSSYNEQFF,TGTGCCAGCAACCCCGGCGGGCGGACCCTTAGCTCCTACAATGAGCAGTTCTTC
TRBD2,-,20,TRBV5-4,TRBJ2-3,CASSEGETSVAGGLLGTQYF,TGTGCCAGCAGCGAGGGGGAAACTAGCGTAGCGGGGGGTTTATTGGGTACGCAGTATTTT
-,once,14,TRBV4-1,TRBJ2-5,CASSQDGGRETQYF,TGCGCCAGCAGCCAAGACGGTGGGCGGGAGACCCAGTACTTC
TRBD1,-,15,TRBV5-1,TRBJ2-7,CASSRMGQGSYEQYF,TGCGCCAGCAGCCGAATGGGACAGGGGAGCTACGAGCAGTACTTC
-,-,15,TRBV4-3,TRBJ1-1,CASSHRTSVDTEAFF,TGCGCCAGCAGCCACCGCACCTCGGTGGACACTGAAGCTTTCTTT
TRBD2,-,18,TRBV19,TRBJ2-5,CASSQGLAGVTHQETQYF,TGTGCCAGTAGCCAAGGACTAGCGGGGGTTACACACCAAGAGACCCAGTACTTC
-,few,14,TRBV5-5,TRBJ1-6,CASSGGRYNSPLHF,TGTGCCAGCAGCGGGGGACGGTATAATTCACCCCTCCACTTT
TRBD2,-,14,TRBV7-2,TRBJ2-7,CASSEGLADDSEYF,TGTGCCAGCAGCGAGGGACTAGCGGACGATTCCGAGTACTTC
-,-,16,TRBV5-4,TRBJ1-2,CASSYLPGAPNYGYTF,TGTGCCAGCAGCTACCTTCCAGGGGCCCCTAACTATGGCTACACCTTC
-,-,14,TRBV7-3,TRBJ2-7,CASSVPRGSYEQYF,TGTGCCAGCAGCGTTCCCAGGGGCTCCTACGAGCAGTACTTC
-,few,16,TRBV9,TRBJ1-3,CASSVGLRVPGNTIYF,TGTGCCAGCAGCGTAGGACTCAGGGTCCCTGGAAACACCATATATTTT
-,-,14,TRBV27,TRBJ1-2,CASSLKGGDGGYTF,TGTGCCAGCAGTTTAAAGGGAGGGGACGGTGGCTACACCTTC
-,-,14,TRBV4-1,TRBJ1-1,CASSQDSGGASAFF,TGCGCCAGCAGCCAAGATTCTGGGGGCGCGAGCGCTTTCTTT
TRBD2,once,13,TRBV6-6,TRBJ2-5,CASSYPGGETQYF,TGTGCCAGCAGTTACCCCGGGGGGGAGACCCAGTACTTC
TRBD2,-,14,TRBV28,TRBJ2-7,CASSLAGGQYEQYF,TGTGCCAGCAGTTTAGCGGGGGGGCAGTACGAGCAGTACTTC
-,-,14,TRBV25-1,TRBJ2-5,CASSESDWGETQYF,TGTGCCAGCAGTGAATCTGATTGGGGTGAGACCCAGTACTTC
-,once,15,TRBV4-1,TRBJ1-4,CASSHTPGPGQKLFF,TGCGCCAGCAGCCACACCCCGGGCCCCGGCCAAAAACTGTTTTTT
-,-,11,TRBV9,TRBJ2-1,CASSSLDEQFF,TGTGCCAGCAGCTCCTTGGATGAGCAGTTCTTC
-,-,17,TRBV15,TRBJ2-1,CATSRLRGTRWYNEQFF,TGTGCCACCAGCAGATTAAGGGGGACTCGATGGTACAATGAGCAGTTCTTC
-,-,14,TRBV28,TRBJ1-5,CASRGRNSNQPQHF,TGTGCCAGCCGCGGGAGGAATAGCAATCAGCCCCAGCATTTT
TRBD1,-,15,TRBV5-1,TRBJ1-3,CASSSGQGAGNTIYF,TGCGCCAGCAGCTCGGGACAGGGGGCGGGAAACACCATATATTTT
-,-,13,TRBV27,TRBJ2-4,CASKGLAKNIQYF,TGTGCCAGCAAGGGACTAGCCAAAAACATTCAGTACTTC
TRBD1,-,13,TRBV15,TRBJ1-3,CATSRDQGDTIYF,TGTGCCACCAGCAGAGATCAGGGGGACACCATATATTTT
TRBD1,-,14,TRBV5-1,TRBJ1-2,CASRTGQGNYGYTF,TGCGCCAGCAGAACCGGACAGGGTAACTATGGCTACACCTTC
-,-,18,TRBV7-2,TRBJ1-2,CASSLVVSRGESNYGYTF,TGTGCCAGCAGCTTAGTAGTGAGCCGGGGCGAGAGTAACTATGGCTACACCTTC
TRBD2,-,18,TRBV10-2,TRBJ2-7,CASSESAVAGGLSYEQYF,TGCGCCAGCAGTGAGTCGGCAGTAGCGGGGGGCCTCTCCTACGAGCAGTACTTC
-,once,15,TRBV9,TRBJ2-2,CASSVEAITTGELFF,TGTGCCAGCAGCGTAGAAGCGATTACTACCGGGGAGCTGTTTTTT
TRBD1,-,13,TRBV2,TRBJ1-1,CASSVQGGTEAFF,TGTGCCAGCAGTGTTCAGGGGGGGACTGAAGCTTTCTTT
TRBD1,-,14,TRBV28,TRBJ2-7,CASFPDRDEGEQYF,TGTGCCAGCTTCCCCGACAGGGATGAGGGCGAGCAGTACTTC
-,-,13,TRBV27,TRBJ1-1,CASSRLRFQEAFF,TGTGCCAGCAGCCGGTTAAGATTTCAGGAAGCTTTCTTT
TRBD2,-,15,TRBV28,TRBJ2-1,CASSSPSGGTDEQFF,TGTGCCAGCAGTTCACCTAGCGGGGGAACCGATGAGCAGTTCTTC
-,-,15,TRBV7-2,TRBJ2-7,CASSSKRDKSYEQYF,TGTGCCAGCAGCTCCAAGCGGGACAAAAGCTACGAGCAGTACTTC
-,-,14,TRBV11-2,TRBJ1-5,CASSLDLSGQPQHF,TGTGCCAGCAGCTTAGATCTGTCGGGGCAGCCCCAGCATTTT
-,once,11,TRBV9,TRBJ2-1,CASSVGGEQFF,TGTGCCAGCAGCGTAGGAGGGGAGCAGTTCTTC